This passage covers 3 T cell receptor beta chains from one sample sequenced in a study of blood T cell repertoires in COVID-19. Sequenced by immunoSEQ multiplex PCR; TCRdb stores in-frame clones only, minus some. The table shows some 250,000 clones, with around 89% occurring only once. Sequencing used PBMCs or T cells enriched from blood (not recorded which). Every receptor here comes from a middle-aged man who had recovered from COVID-19.

This clone was picked up a small number of times. The V and J genes are TRBV4-2 and TRBJ2-1, with 7 positions matching TRBD2. Trimming removed 0 bases from V and 1 base from J; junction bases left unmatched: 6. The CDR3 spans 17 residues. Germline V CDR1 and CDR2: LGHNA, YNFKEQ. The CDR3 DNA is TGTGCCAGCAGCCAAGAAAGCGGGGCCGGATCCTACAATGAGCAGTTCTTC. It encodes CASSQESGAGSYNEQFF.

The V call is TRBV5-1, the J call TRBJ2-7; a possible D gene is TRBD2 (5 bases). Germline values: CDR1 SGHRS, CDR2 YFSETQ. CDR3 length equals 15 residues. Trimming left V 0 bases short and J 0 bases short, with 10 bases between. The CDR3 reads CASSLELRGSYEQYF. CDR3 DNA: TGCGCCAGCAGCTTGGAATTACGGGGCTCCTACGAGCAGTACTTC.

CDR3: CASRQGRGNYEQYF. The CDR3 nucleotides read TGTGCCAGCAGACAGGGAAGGGGGAACTACGAGCAGTACTTC. This chain links TRBV6-5 with TRBJ2-7; D is perhaps TRBD1 (6 bases). Germline V gene data show CDR1 as MNHEY and CDR2 as SVGAGI. This CDR3 has 14 residues. V lost 6 bases and J 3 bases, leaving 15 bases between the germline ends.